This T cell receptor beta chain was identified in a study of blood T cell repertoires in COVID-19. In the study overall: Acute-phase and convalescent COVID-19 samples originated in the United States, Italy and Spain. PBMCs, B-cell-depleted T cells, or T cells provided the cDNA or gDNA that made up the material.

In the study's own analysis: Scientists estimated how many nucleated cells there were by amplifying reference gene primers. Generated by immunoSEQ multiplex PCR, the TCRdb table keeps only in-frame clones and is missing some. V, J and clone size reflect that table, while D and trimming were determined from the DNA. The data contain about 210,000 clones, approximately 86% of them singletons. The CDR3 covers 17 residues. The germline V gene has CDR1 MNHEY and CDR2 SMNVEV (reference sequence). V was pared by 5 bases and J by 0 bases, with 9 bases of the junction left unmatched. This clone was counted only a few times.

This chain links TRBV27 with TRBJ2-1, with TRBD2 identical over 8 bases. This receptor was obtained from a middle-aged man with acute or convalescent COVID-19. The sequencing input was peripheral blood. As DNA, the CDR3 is TGTGCCAGCAGTCCTAGACTAGCGAGGAGCTCCTACAATGAGCAGTTCTTC. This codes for CASSPRLARSSYNEQFF.